This record concerns one TCR beta chain sequence. PBMC were collected before vaccination, two weeks after the third vaccination, and at progression. The data originate from a study of glioma-infiltrating T cells after dendritic cell vaccination. V shed 0 bases, J shed 6 bases, and the junction held 2 bases outside the gene matches. This CDR3 is 13 amino acids long. Looked up from germline, CDR1 is SGHKS and CDR2 is YYEKEE (reference sequence). Produced via immunoSEQ multiplex PCR; TCRdb's table is partial and in-frame only. The sample comprises more than 60,000 clones, 82% of which are singletons, and under 10% rests with the top ten.

V and J are TRBV5-5 and TRBJ2-7; the match to TRBD1 covers 8 bases. The specimen comprised blood, sampled before dendritic cell vaccination. The TCR was taken from a human donor with glioblastoma. Written as DNA, the CDR3 is TGTGCCAGCAGCTTGGGACAGGGGTTCGAGCAGTACTTC. Translated, it gives CASSLGQGFEQYF.